This TCR beta chain was documented in a study of regulatory T cells in long-lasting Graves disease. HTBI primers from iRepertoire and Arm-PCR of CDR3 regions yielded the TCR beta libraries. Authors' processing steps: Across samples, 62 TRBV and 14 TRBJ segments were found. Each CDR3 protein is one row after TCRdb ran MiXCR on the multiplex PCR reads. The V and J calls were not made by the authors but by TCRdb's processing. This repertoire shows hundreds of thousands of distinct CDR3 sequences, about a fifth found once; its top ten account for less than 9%. Described time point: persistent/refractory GD, antithyroid drugs over 5 years with positive TRAb. PBMC RNA was the source of the TCR library. Recruitment took place at an endocrinology department in Xi'an, China. Overall study results and limits: The study found lower TCR diversity in persistent Graves' patients than in newly diagnosed ones. Persistent disease showed a preference for TRBV28, TRBJ1-2 and TRBJ2-5.

CDR3 length: 16 residues. Germline loops: CDR1 SNHLY, CDR2 FYNNEI. V was clipped by 5 bases and J by 0 bases; unmatched bases: 5. To note about this clonotype: Its antigen is not identified.

This material consisted of peripheral blood mononuclear cells (PBMCs), taken when the disease was refractory, from a patient treated with antithyroid drugs. This rearrangement joins TRBV2 to TRBJ2-1, with 9 bases matching TRBD2. The source is a female donor with Graves disease. CDR3 residues: CASSSSGGRSYNEQFF. Written as DNA, the CDR3 is TGTGCCAGCAGTAGTAGCGGGGGCCGCTCCTACAATGAGCAGTTCTTC.